Listed below are T cell receptor beta chains from one sample, sequenced in a study of identical twins. TCRdb re-called the 5' RACE reads with MiXCR, one entry per CDR3 protein. Of about 720,000 distinct CDR3 sequences in the sample, over 8.5% were seen once. These data were also filed under a second study, of yellow fever vaccine responses in identical twins.

Sample: PBMCs. All receptors derive from a young woman in good health. The CDR3 runs from the conserved cysteine through the conserved F or W. The D gene is left open where the match is weak. The listing skips clone size in some rows; elsewhere it reads once, few, many or a size class.

cdr3_nt	cdr3_aa	j_call	clone_size	d_call	v_call
TGTGCCAGCAGCGCAACTGACAGGGGCACTCAGGCTTTCTTT	CASSATDRGTQAFF	TRBJ1-1	few	TRBD1	TRBV9
TGCAGTGCTAGAGGGCCAGCGCGCTACGAGCAGTACTTC	CSARGPARYEQYF	TRBJ2-7	few	-	TRBV20-1
TGTGCCATCAGTGAGTCCCTCAGTAGGGGGGATCACACCGGGGAGCTGTTTTTT	CAISESLSRGDHTGELFF	TRBJ2-2	-	-	TRBV10-3
TGTGCCACCAGCAGAGTAGCGGGGGGATTCGGGAATGAGCAGTTCTTC	CATSRVAGGFGNEQFF	TRBJ2-1	many	TRBD2	TRBV15
TGCGCCAGCAGCTTGTTAGGCGGAGGGATTAGCTCCTACGAGCAGTACTTC	CASSLLGGGISSYEQYF	TRBJ2-7	-	-	TRBV5-1
TGTGCCAGCAGCTTCCTGTTGGGCTCTGGGGCCAACGTCCTGACTTTC	CASSFLLGSGANVLTF	TRBJ2-6	-	-	TRBV7-9
TGCAGCGCCGAGGGGGCGAGTAGCGATGGCTACACCTTC	CSAEGASSDGYTF	TRBJ1-2	many	TRBD1	TRBV29-1
TGTGCCAGCAGTCCTTCTCCGGTTCTCACCGGGGAGCTGTTTTTT	CASSPSPVLTGELFF	TRBJ2-2	few	-	TRBV7-3
TGTGCCAGCAGTATAGACTTGGCCGAACACAATGAGCAGTTCTTC	CASSIDLAEHNEQFF	TRBJ2-1	-	-	TRBV12-3/TRBV12-4
TGCAGTGCTTTCGACAGGGATGGACAGCCCCAGCATTTT	CSAFDRDGQPQHF	TRBJ1-5	many	TRBD1	TRBV20-1
TGTGCCAGCAGCTTTTCAGTTACCGATAATGAAAAACTGTTTTTT	CASSFSVTDNEKLFF	TRBJ1-4	-	-	TRBV7-2
TGCAGTGCTAGAGAGAGCGGGGGGTGGGAGACCCAGTACTTC	CSARESGGWETQYF	TRBJ2-5	few	TRBD2	TRBV20-1
TGCGCCAGCAGCCAAGCCGGGACTAGCGGAGTCAATGAGCAGTTCTTC	CASSQAGTSGVNEQFF	TRBJ2-1	-	TRBD2	TRBV4-3
TGTGCCAGCAGTGCGATTGGGGACAGGTTCGGCTACACCTTC	CASSAIGDRFGYTF	TRBJ1-2	few	TRBD1	TRBV27
TGCAGTGCTAGAATTGGGACAGGGCAAGAGACCCAGTACTTC	CSARIGTGQETQYF	TRBJ2-5	-	TRBD1	TRBV20-1
TGCAGCGCTCTCCGGGACAGCTCTGGAAACACCATATATTTT	CSALRDSSGNTIYF	TRBJ1-3	many	TRBD1	TRBV29-1
TGTGCCAGCAGCTACGCGGGACCCACAGATACGCAGTATTTT	CASSYAGPTDTQYF	TRBJ2-3	few	-	TRBV6-5
TGTGCTAGCAGCTATCCCAGGGACTATGGCTACACCTTC	CASSYPRDYGYTF	TRBJ1-2	many	-	TRBV7-7
TGCGCCAGCAGCCAAGTCTGGGGTGAAGAGACCCAGTACTTC	CASSQVWGEETQYF	TRBJ2-5	-	-	TRBV4-1
TGCGCCAGCAGCCAAGTGCAGGGAAATCAGCCCCAGCATTTT	CASSQVQGNQPQHF	TRBJ1-5	-	-	TRBV4-3
TGTGCCAGCAGTTTACATTTGGGACAGGGTTCCTACGAGCAGTACTTC	CASSLHLGQGSYEQYF	TRBJ2-7	-	TRBD1	TRBV28
TGTGCCAGCAGCCCCACGGGCCACACTGAAGCTTTCTTT	CASSPTGHTEAFF	TRBJ1-1	many	-	TRBV7-9
TGTGCCAGCAGTTTAGTTAGACCGCTGGAGAAACTGTTTTTT	CASSLVRPLEKLFF	TRBJ1-4	many	-	TRBV28
TGCGCCAGCAGTCACGTAACAGGTACCTACGAGCAGTACTTC	CASSHVTGTYEQYF	TRBJ2-7	-	-	TRBV4-1
TGTGCCAGCAGCTTAGTTTCAGGGGGCGAGAGCATTCAGTACTTC	CASSLVSGGESIQYF	TRBJ2-4	-	TRBD1	TRBV7-9
TGTGCCAGCAGTTTCGAGGCAGCTTGGGTTGAGCAGTTCTTC	CASSFEAAWVEQFF	TRBJ2-1	many	-	TRBV25-1
TGCAGCGTTGGTCCGGTCCAAGAGACCCAGTACTTC	CSVGPVQETQYF	TRBJ2-5	few	-	TRBV29-1
TGTGCCAGCACCCTCGGGGGTCATCCCCAGCATTTT	CASTLGGHPQHF	TRBJ1-5	-	-	TRBV28